A selection of T cell receptor beta chains follows, all from one sample in a study of HIV-infected children after antiretroviral therapy interruption. TCRdb reprocessed the 3' RACE reads via MiXCR and lists one record per CDR3 protein. The table records 30,000 to 40,000 distinct CDR3 sequences, about 7% of them present only once. Sequences were derived from CD45RA+ CD4+ T cells from PBMCs, pooled from several time points, sampled from a donor given antiretroviral therapy, either interrupted or continuous. The source of these receptors is a pool of human donors with HIV. CDR3s include the opening cysteine and the closing phenylalanine or tryptophan. D genes are given only for firm matches. Only part of the rows carry a size: once, few, many, or a class if the clone is expanded.

D: .
V: TRBV30
J: TRBJ2-5
size: medium-sized
length: 13
DNA: TGTGCCTGGAGTCTAGAGCAGCAAGACACCCAGTACTTT
CDR3: CAWSLEQQDTQYF

D: TRBD1
V: TRBV18
J: TRBJ2-7
size: medium-sized
length: 13
DNA: TGTGCCAGCTCACCCGGACAGGGATTCGAGCAGTACTTC
CDR3: CASSPGQGFEQYF

D: TRBD1
V: TRBV15
J: TRBJ1-1
size: many
length: 14
DNA: TGTGCCACCAGCAGAGGCCAGGGGGGCACTGAAGCTTTCTTT
CDR3: CATSRGQGGTEAFF

D: .
V: TRBV18
J: TRBJ1-1
size: many
length: 15
DNA: TGTGCCAGCTCACCACCTGAGTCGGCCCGGGCTGAAGCTTTCTTT
CDR3: CASSPPESARAEAFF

D: .
V: TRBV18
J: TRBJ2-2
size: many
length: 14
DNA: TGTGCCAGCTCACCACAGACTGACACCGGGGAGCTGTTTTTT
CDR3: CASSPQTDTGELFF

D: .
V: TRBV20-1
J: TRBJ1-5
size: medium-sized
length: 13
DNA: TGCAGTGCTAGTCGGCAGCTCAATCAGCCCCAGCATTTT
CDR3: CSASRQLNQPQHF

D: TRBD2
V: TRBV6-1
J: TRBJ2-1
size: .
length: 19
DNA: TGTGCCAGCAGGCCATCCGGGACTAGCGGGAGGAACTCCTACAATGAGCAGTTCTTC
CDR3: CASRPSGTSGRNSYNEQFF

D: TRBD1
V: TRBV29-1
J: TRBJ1-4
size: .
length: 15
DNA: TGCAGCGTTGCCGGGACAGGGGCGACTAATGAAAAACTGTTTTTT
CDR3: CSVAGTGATNEKLFF

D: .
V: TRBV19
J: TRBJ2-4
size: few
length: 14
DNA: TGTGTCAGCAGTATCTGGGGTAGTCAAAACACCTTGTACTTT
CDR3: CVSSIWGSQNTLYF

D: .
V: TRBV3-1
J: TRBJ2-7
size: .
length: 16
DNA: TGTGCCAGCAGCCGCCGCGACAGCTTAAAGTCCTACGAGCAGTACTTC
CDR3: CASSRRDSLKSYEQYF

D: .
V: TRBV29-1
J: TRBJ1-2
size: many
length: 15
DNA: TGCAGCGTTGAGTACCGGGACCGGGAGAACTATGGCTACACCTTC
CDR3: CSVEYRDRENYGYTF

D: .
V: TRBV11-2
J: TRBJ2-6
size: many
length: 18
DNA: TGTGCCAGCAGCTTAAGGGCTCTCAAGTTCTCTGGGGCCAACGTCCTGACTTTC
CDR3: CASSLRALKFSGANVLTF

D: TRBD1
V: TRBV7-2
J: TRBJ1-1
size: many
length: 13
DNA: TGTGCCAGCAGGGGACAGGTGAACACTGAAGCTTTCTTT
CDR3: CASRGQVNTEAFF

D: TRBD1
V: TRBV15
J: TRBJ2-1
size: many
length: 16
DNA: TGTGCCACCAGCAGAGATAACAGGGGGACCTACAATGAGCAGTTCTTC
CDR3: CATSRDNRGTYNEQFF

D: .
V: TRBV4-3
J: TRBJ1-2
size: few
length: 16
DNA: TGCGCCAGCAGCCAAGTATTGGGGGCCGGGGACTATGGCTACACCTTC
CDR3: CASSQVLGAGDYGYTF

D: .
V: TRBV10-2
J: TRBJ1-3
size: many
length: 16
DNA: TGCGCCAGCAGTGAGATTTTCGGGGGGACTGGAAACACCATATATTTT
CDR3: CASSEIFGGTGNTIYF

D: .
V: TRBV6-6
J: TRBJ2-4
size: many
length: 14
DNA: TGTGCCAGCGGTGAGGGGGGGCGACAAAACACCTTGTACTTT
CDR3: CASGEGGRQNTLYF

D: .
V: TRBV19
J: TRBJ2-2
size: many
length: 18
DNA: TGTGCCAGTAGTATTCTCGGGGTGAGCGCGGGAAACACCGGGGAGCTGTTTTTT
CDR3: CASSILGVSAGNTGELFF

D: .
V: TRBV7-6
J: TRBJ2-5
size: many
length: 14
DNA: TGTGCCAGCAGCTTAGGAGGGGCCCAAGAGACCCAGTACTTC
CDR3: CASSLGGAQETQYF

D: .
V: TRBV27
J: TRBJ2-7
size: .
length: 13
DNA: TGTGCCAGCAGGGACAGTCAAAACTACGAGCAGTACTTC
CDR3: CASRDSQNYEQYF

D: TRBD1
V: TRBV6-5
J: TRBJ2-7
size: many
length: 18
DNA: TGTGCCAGCAGTTACTCCTACTACCTTCGGGACAGGGGGTACGAGCAGTACTTC
CDR3: CASSYSYYLRDRGYEQYF

D: .
V: TRBV7-8
J: TRBJ2-3
size: many
length: 11
DNA: TGTGCCAGCAGCCCTTATTATACGCAGTATTTT
CDR3: CASSPYYTQYF

D: TRBD1
V: TRBV11-2
J: TRBJ2-5
size: many
length: 16
DNA: TGTGCCAGCAGCCAAAGACAGGGCCTCAAACAAGAGACCCAGTACTTC
CDR3: CASSQRQGLKQETQYF

D: .
V: TRBV3-1
J: TRBJ1-1
size: many
length: 13
DNA: TGTGCCAGCAGCCCCCGGACTCAGGCGGGAGCTTTCTTT
CDR3: CASSPRTQAGAFF

D: TRBD2
V: TRBV20-1
J: TRBJ2-3
size: .
length: 16
DNA: TGCAGTGCTAGAGATCCGGTTAGCGGGGTGAGGAATACGCAGTATTTT
CDR3: CSARDPVSGVRNTQYF

D: .
V: TRBV5-1
J: TRBJ2-2
size: many
length: 16
DNA: TGCGCCAGCAGCGCAAACCCGGGGGTGGAGGCCGGGGAGCTGTTTTTT
CDR3: CASSANPGVEAGELFF

D: TRBD1
V: TRBV5-1
J: TRBJ2-7
size: few
length: 15
DNA: TGCGCCAGCAGACCAGGGACAGGGGGCTTAGGCGAGCAGTACTTC
CDR3: CASRPGTGGLGEQYF

D: .
V: TRBV7-2
J: TRBJ2-3
size: .
length: 14
DNA: TGTGCCAGCAGCTTAGCGGGCGGCACAGATACGCAGTATTTT
CDR3: CASSLAGGTDTQYF

D: TRBD2
V: TRBV6-6
J: TRBJ2-1
size: many
length: 15
DNA: TGTGCCAGCAGTTATTCGGGGGGTCGCTACAATGAGCAGTTCTTC
CDR3: CASSYSGGRYNEQFF

D: .
V: TRBV7-2
J: TRBJ1-1
size: many
length: 14
DNA: TGTGCCAGCAGCTTAGGTGGGGGGAACACTGAAGCTTTCTTT
CDR3: CASSLGGGNTEAFF

D: TRBD1
V: TRBV6-2/TRBV6-3
J: TRBJ2-1
size: many
length: 13
DNA: TGTGCCAGCAGTTACTCGAAGGTGGACAGGGCACTTTTC
CDR3: CASSYSKVDRALF

D: TRBD1
V: TRBV12-3/TRBV12-4
J: TRBJ1-2
size: many
length: 14
DNA: TGTGCCAGCAGCAAGACAGGGGGCGTCCATGGCTACACCTTC
CDR3: CASSKTGGVHGYTF

D: .
V: TRBV7-2
J: TRBJ2-1
size: few
length: 16
DNA: TGTGCCAGCAGCCCCCCGGACAGAGGGGGTGGCAATGAGCAGTTCTTC
CDR3: CASSPPDRGGGNEQFF

D: .
V: TRBV7-8
J: TRBJ1-2
size: many
length: 16
DNA: TGTGCCAGCAGCCCACTGTACGGGTCCACGGGCTATGGCTACACCTTC
CDR3: CASSPLYGSTGYGYTF

D: .
V: TRBV7-8
J: TRBJ2-3
size: many
length: 14
DNA: TGTGCCAGCAGCTTAGGTAGCCGGGAATATACGCAGTATTTT
CDR3: CASSLGSREYTQYF

D: TRBD1
V: TRBV7-2
J: TRBJ1-4
size: few
length: 15
DNA: TGTGCCAGCAGCCGTCAGGGGGCTTCTAATGAAAAACTGTTTTTT
CDR3: CASSRQGASNEKLFF

D: .
V: TRBV20-1
J: TRBJ2-1
size: few
length: 15
DNA: TGCAGTGCTACAAAGCGGTTATCCTACTACAATGAGCAGTTCTTC
CDR3: CSATKRLSYYNEQFF

D: .
V: TRBV7-2
J: TRBJ1-2
size: many
length: 13
DNA: TGTGCCAGCAGCTCTGGACGGCTCTATGGCTACACCTTC
CDR3: CASSSGRLYGYTF

D: .
V: TRBV4-2
J: TRBJ2-5
size: many
length: 14
DNA: TGTGCCAGCAGCCAAGAGCAGTACCAAGAAACCCAGTACTTT
CDR3: CASSQEQYQETQYF

D: .
V: TRBV10-3
J: TRBJ2-1
size: .
length: 13
DNA: TGTGCCATGACACGACCCGGCTACAATGAGCAGTTCTTC
CDR3: CAMTRPGYNEQFF